This T cell receptor beta chain was documented in a study of CD8+ T cells in alopecia areata. Study overall: Tofacitinib treatment spanned 6 to 18 months, with 6 months off drug afterward. Study-level points and caveats: TCR sharing was clearer in mice than between patients, perhaps partly owing to patient HLA diversity. Higher clonality than in normal scalp was seen in lesional scalp, especially alopecia totalis/universalis.

Of note for this clone: Its antigen is not known.

The V gene's germline CDR1 is SQVTM and CDR2 ANQGSEA. The CDR3 sequence is 12 residues long. The V and J ends lost 6 bases and 5 bases respectively, with 13 bases between them. Specimens obtained from alopecia areata patients comprised lesional scalp punch biopsies and peripheral blood. RNA, once extracted, was reverse transcribed into cDNA for use as the sequencing template. The assay was immunoSEQ multiplex PCR, and TCRdb's table has in-frame clones only and misses some. The profile shows a few hundred thousand clones, 67% of them singletons. The sequencing used CD4+ T cells sorted from blood, collected at week 0. The gene calls are TRBV29-1 and TRBJ1-1; D ambiguous. The receptor comes from a human donor with alopecia areata. CDR3 sequence: CSVEPGSTEAFF. CDR3 DNA: TGCAGCGTGGAGCCTGGGAGTACTGAAGCTTTCTTT.